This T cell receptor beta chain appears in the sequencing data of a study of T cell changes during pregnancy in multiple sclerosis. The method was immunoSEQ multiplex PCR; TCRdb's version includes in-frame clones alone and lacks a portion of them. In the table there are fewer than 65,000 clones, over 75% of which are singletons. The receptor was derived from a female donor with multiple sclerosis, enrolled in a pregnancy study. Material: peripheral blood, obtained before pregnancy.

The CDR3 DNA sequence: TGCGCCAGCAGCCAAGGAGGCGGACTCATGCCCGGGGTTTTATCCTACAATGAGCAGTTCTTC. Its translation: CASSQGGGLMPGVLSYNEQFF. V and J are TRBV4-1 and TRBJ2-1, with a possible D match to TRBD2 (5 bases). CDR3 size: 21 residues. Germline CDR1 and CDR2: MGHRA and YSYEKL. V lost 1 base and J 1 base, leaving 26 bases between the germline ends.